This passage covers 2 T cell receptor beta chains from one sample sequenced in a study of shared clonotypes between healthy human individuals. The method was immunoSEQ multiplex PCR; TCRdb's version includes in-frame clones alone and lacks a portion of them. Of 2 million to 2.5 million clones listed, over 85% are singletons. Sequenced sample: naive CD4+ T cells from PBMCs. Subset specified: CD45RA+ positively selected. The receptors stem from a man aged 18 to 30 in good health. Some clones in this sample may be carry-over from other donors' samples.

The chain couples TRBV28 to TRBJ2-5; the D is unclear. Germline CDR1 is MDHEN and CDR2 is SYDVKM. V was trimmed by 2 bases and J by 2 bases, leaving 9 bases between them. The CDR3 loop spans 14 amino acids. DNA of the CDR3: TGTGCCAGCAGTTTAGGGCTACATCAAGAGACCCAGTACTTC. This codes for CASSLGLHQETQYF. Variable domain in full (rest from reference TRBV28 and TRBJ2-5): DVKVTQSSRYLVKRTGEKVFLECVQDMDHENMFWYRQDPGLGLRLIYFSYDVKMKEKGDIPEGYSVSREKKERFSLILESASTNQTSMYLCASSLGLHQETQYFGPGTRLLVL.

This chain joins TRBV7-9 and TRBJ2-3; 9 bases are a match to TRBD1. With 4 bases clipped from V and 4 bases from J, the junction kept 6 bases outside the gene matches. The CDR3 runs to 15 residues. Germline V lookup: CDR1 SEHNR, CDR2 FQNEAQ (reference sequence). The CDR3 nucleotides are TGTGCCAGCAGCTCCACAGGGGGCCGGCCAGATACGCAGTATTTT. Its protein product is CASSSTGGRPDTQYF.